What follows is one T cell receptor beta chain and its context. The record originates from a study of cytomegalovirus exposure and HLA in healthy donors. PCR amplification relied on 60 Vbeta primers (plus 13 Jbeta primers). TCRdb keeps only in-frame clones here, not all; method: immunoSEQ multiplex PCR. The table records some 71,000 clones, about 70% of them present only once. V dropped 2 bases and J dropped 7; count of bases not matched to a gene: 14. Germline V CDR1 and CDR2: MRHNA, SNTAGT. The CDR3 length is 18 residues. J is TRBJ1-4 and V is TRBV6-4, with 9 bases that match TRBD1. Sequencing was performed on PBMCs. This clonotype was sampled from a young man in good health and CMV-seronegative. CDR3 in amino acids: CASSDAGYRGQIGEKLFF. CDR3 bases: TGTGCCAGCAGTGACGCTGGTTACAGGGGGCAGATTGGTGAAAAACTGTTTTTT.